The next 8 T cell receptor beta chains were all read from a single sample in a study of control samples from healthy donors and cancer patients. The data were produced by immunoSEQ multiplex PCR, yet TCRdb's version contains in-frame clones alone and is incomplete. Of some 100,000 clones in the sample, 86% are singletons; the top ten hold roughly 1.2%. Source material: blood. These receptors were taken from a woman aged 50 to 65 in good health.

The chain couples TRBV2 to TRBJ2-7; TRBD1 matches at 11 bases. The CDR3 spans 15 residues. With 5 bases clipped from V and 9 bases from J, the junction kept 12 bases outside the gene matches. CDR1 and CDR2 (germline): SNHLY, FYNNEI. The CDR3, as DNA: TGTGCCAGCAGTAAGGGGGGGACAGGGGGAATCGGGCAGTACTTC. The encoded protein is CASSKGGTGGIGQYF.

This chain links TRBV3-1 (or the pseudogene TRBV3-2) with TRBJ2-3; D uncertain. The CDR3 loop spans 14 amino acids. Trimming removed 7 bases at V and 2 bases at J, with 13 bases between. Germline V lookup: CDR1 LGHDT, CDR2 YNNKEL (reference sequence). The DNA for the CDR3 is TGTGCCAGCAACTCGGACGGCTACACAGATACGCAGTATTTT. Amino acids: CASNSDGYTDTQYF.

The chain is built from TRBV5-4 and TRBJ2-7, with TRBD1 identical over 9 bases. V lost 6 bases and J lost 1; bases outside the gene matches: 2. Germline V lookup: CDR1 SGHNT, CDR2 YYREEE (reference sequence). The CDR3 length is 13 residues. The CDR3 loop is CASKGQGSYEQYF. The CDR3, as DNA: TGTGCCAGCAAAGGACAGGGGTCCTACGAGCAGTACTTC.

This clone has just a few counts. The V and J genes are TRBV19 and TRBJ1-1; 9 positions agree with TRBD1. The CDR3 length is 16 residues. Germline V CDR1 and CDR2: LNHDA, SQIVND (reference sequence). V was clipped by 3 bases and J by 0 bases; unmatched bases: 5. The chain's CDR3 is CASSIGTGMMNTEAFF. For the CDR3, the DNA is TGTGCCAGTAGTATCGGGACAGGGATGATGAACACTGAAGCTTTCTTT.

This clone came up a few times. The CDR3: CASSFGVEGTEAFF. DNA of the CDR3: TGTGCCAGCAGCTTCGGGGTTGAGGGCACTGAAGCTTTCTTT. V usage is TRBV7-9 and J usage is TRBJ1-1, with unresolved D. CDR3 length: 14 amino acids. The germline V gene has CDR1 SEHNR and CDR2 FQNEAQ (reference sequence). V shed 3 bases and J shed 4 bases, with 12 bases lying between them.

This chain links TRBV19 with TRBJ2-1, with 10 positions matching TRBD2. The germline V gene has CDR1 LNHDA and CDR2 SQIVND (reference sequence). V shed 5 bases and J 7 bases; nucleotides not matched to a gene: 8. The CDR3 is 15 residues long. CDR3 nucleotide sequence: TGTGCCAGTAGTTCCCGAGCGGGGGGGCCTAATGAGCAGTTCTTC. As protein: CASSSRAGGPNEQFF.

This rearrangement joins TRBV4-1 to TRBJ2-3; the match to TRBD2 covers 7 bases. V dropped 4 bases and J dropped 2; count of bases not matched to a gene: 6. The CDR3 is 15 residues long. Germline V gives CDR1 MGHRA, CDR2 YSYEKL. CDR3 DNA sequence: TGCGCCAGCAGCCGTCTAGCGGCGAACACAGATACGCAGTATTTT. Translation gives CASSRLAANTDTQYF.

The V and J genes are TRBV9 and TRBJ2-4, with 9 bases fitting TRBD2. CDR1 SGDLS and CDR2 YYNGEE come from the germline V gene. This CDR3 contains 17 residues. With V trimmed by 4 bases and J by 0 bases, 8 bases remained unmatched. The CDR3: CASSRGLADLAKNIQYF. The CDR3 nucleotides are TGTGCCAGCAGCCGGGGACTAGCAGACCTAGCCAAAAACATTCAGTACTTC.